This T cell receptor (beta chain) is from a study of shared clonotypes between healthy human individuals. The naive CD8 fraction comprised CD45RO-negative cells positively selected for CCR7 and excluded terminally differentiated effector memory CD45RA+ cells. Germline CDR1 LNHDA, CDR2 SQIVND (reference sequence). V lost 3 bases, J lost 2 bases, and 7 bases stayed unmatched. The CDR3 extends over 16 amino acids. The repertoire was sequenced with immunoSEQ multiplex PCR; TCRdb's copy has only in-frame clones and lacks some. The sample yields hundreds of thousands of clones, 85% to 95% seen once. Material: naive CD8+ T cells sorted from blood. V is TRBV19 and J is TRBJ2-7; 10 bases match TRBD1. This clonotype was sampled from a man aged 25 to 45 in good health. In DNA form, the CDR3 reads TGTGCCAGTAGTATGGGGGACAGGGGAATTGCCTACGAGCAGTACTTC. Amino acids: CASSMGDRGIAYEQYF.